This T cell receptor (beta chain) was obtained from a study of blood T cell repertoires in COVID-19 (dated by TCRdb to between 2020 and 2021). Background on the whole study: The collaborator samples originated in the United States, Italy and Spain and spanned the acute and convalescent phases of COVID-19. A freely available public database, intended as a resource for researchers studying the immune response to SARS-CoV-2, is where the repertoires were released. The samples were drawn from two sources: the first 160 participants of the ongoing ImmuneRACE study, and approximately 1,300 subjects contributed by 6 global collaborators. Deeply sampled blood TCRbeta repertoires from subjects exposed to, actively infected with, or recovered from COVID-19 were included in the dataset. Sample metadata almost always included a de-identified subject ID, COVID-19 status, age in years and sex. The material from the prospective study consisted of cDNA or gDNA derived from T cells, B-cell-depleted T cells, or PBMCs. Where HLA class I and class II types were available, the types were taken from metadata supplied by the sample provider, not from assay-based typing.

The study at large found these results: Clinical and demographic metadata were provided uncurated, with the amount varying by source and participant.

From cysteine to phenylalanine, the CDR3 is 12 amino acids long. Only the CDR3 DNA is retained, 36 bases long and in frame from the first base. V was cut back by 5 bases and J by 0 bases, leaving a gap of 5 bases between them. Taken from the germline V gene, the CDR1 and CDR2 loops are SNHLY and FYNNEI. The immunoSEQ Assay, a bias-controlled multiplex PCR, was used to amplify TCRbeta CDR3 regions from genomic DNA. The source study handled its data this way. Nucleated cell counts per sample were estimated from amplification of reference gene primers within the assay. To quantify the absolute abundance of each unique TCRbeta CDR3 rearrangement, sequence reads were collapsed and filtered. For each sample, productive Simpson clonality was calculated as the square root of Simpson's diversity index across productive rearrangements. Drawn from immuneACCESS, this table holds only the in-frame rearrangements with V and J called that TCRdb kept. Clones are partly lost; checked studies trace under half to an unresolved V gene and leave the rest unexplained. That table supplies the V and J calls and clone size; D and trimming were determined from the DNA. This sample is represented by 150,000 to 200,000 clones; about 89% of them were singletons. The ten largest clones add up to around 3.3% of the sample.

Worth noting for this clone: The clone's antigen remains unknown. No much larger clonotype is one base removed from it; base qualities were not supplied.

Collaborating institutions collected whole blood in K2EDTA tubes following their own protocols. For TCRbeta analysis, collaborators shipped samples in one of three forms: frozen whole blood, isolated PBMCs, or DNA extracted from either of those sample types. Sequencing used peripheral blood. The clonotype was recovered from a man aged 70-80 years with acute or convalescent COVID-19. The sequence is built from TRBV2 and TRBJ2-7, with the D gene too uncertain to name. The CDR3 protein: CASSSSSYEQYF. The bases read TGTGCCAGCAGTTCGAGCTCCTACGAGCAGTACTTC.